This T cell receptor beta chain is from a study of CD8 T cells in ankylosing spondylitis. General study results and limits: Matched ankylosing spondylitis synovial fluid reportedly showed significant enrichment of disease-linked clones. A motif in TCR beta, a set of roughly eight highly homologous variants, appeared characteristic of ankylosing spondylitis blood. A subset of motif variants has previously been described in the synovial fluid and blood of reactive arthritis. Peripheral blood samples showed relatively rare disease-linked clones, and these clones were CD8+.

In making TCR beta libraries, quantitative 5'-RACE with molecular barcodes was used. TCRdb re-derived calls from the 5' RACE reads in MiXCR, one entry per CDR3 protein. The table includes under 850,000 distinct CDR3 sequences, 15% to 20% detected once. Points on this clonotype: Its antigen remains unidentified.

The length of the CDR3 is 22 residues. V lost 3 bases, J lost 3 bases, and 32 bases lay in between. The rearrangement uses TRBV12-3 or TRBV12-4 and TRBJ2-2, with a tentative D call TRBD2 (6 bases). The clonotype originates from a male donor with ankylosing spondylitis. Specimen: blood, either unsorted or a sorted T cell fraction (not recorded which). CDR3 protein: CASSLYLATWDSPDRYTGELFF. The CDR3 bases are TGTGCCAGCAGTTTGTATTTGGCGACCTGGGACTCCCCGGATAGATACACCGGGGAGCTGTTTTTT.